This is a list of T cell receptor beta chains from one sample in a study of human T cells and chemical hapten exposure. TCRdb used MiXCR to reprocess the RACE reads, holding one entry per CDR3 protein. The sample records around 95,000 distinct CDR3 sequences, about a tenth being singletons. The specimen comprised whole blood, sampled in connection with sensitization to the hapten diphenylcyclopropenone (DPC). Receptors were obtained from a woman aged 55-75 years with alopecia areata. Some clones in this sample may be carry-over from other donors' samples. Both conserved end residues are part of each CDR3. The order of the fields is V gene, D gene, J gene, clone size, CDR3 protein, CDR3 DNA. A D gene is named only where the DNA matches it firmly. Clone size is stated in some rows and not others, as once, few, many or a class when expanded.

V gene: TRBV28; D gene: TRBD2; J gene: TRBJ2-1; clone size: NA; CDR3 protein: CASSPLAGIYNEQFF; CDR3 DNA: TGTGCCAGCAGTCCTCTAGCGGGGATCTACAATGAGCAGTTCTTC
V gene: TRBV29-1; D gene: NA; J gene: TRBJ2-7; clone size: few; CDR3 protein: CSVAQNEQYF; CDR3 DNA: TGCAGCGTTGCACAGAACGAGCAGTACTTC
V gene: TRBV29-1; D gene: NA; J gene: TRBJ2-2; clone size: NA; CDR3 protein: CSVTSNTGLNTGELFF; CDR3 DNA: TGCAGCGTAACCTCAAACACAGGACTGAACACCGGGGAGCTGTTTTTT
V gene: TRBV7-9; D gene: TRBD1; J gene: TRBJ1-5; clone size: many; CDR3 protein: CASSFGPGQGKQNNQPQHF; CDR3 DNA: TGTGCCAGCAGCTTTGGACCGGGACAGGGGAAGCAAAATAATCAGCCCCAGCATTTT
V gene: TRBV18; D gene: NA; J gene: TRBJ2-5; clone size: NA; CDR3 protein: CASSPPSGGKETQYF; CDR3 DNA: TGTGCCAGCTCACCACCCTCTGGCGGAAAAGAGACCCAGTACTTC
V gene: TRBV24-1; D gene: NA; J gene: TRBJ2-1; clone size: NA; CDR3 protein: CATENGSNEQFF; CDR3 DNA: TGTGCCACCGAAAACGGGAGTAACGAGCAGTTCTTC
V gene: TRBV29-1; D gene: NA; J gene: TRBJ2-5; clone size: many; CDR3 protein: CSVHGETQYF; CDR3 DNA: TGCAGCGTTCATGGCGAGACCCAGTACTTC
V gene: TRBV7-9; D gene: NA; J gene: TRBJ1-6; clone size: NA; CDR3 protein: CASSLADSPLHF; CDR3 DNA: TGTGCCAGCAGCTTGGCCGATTCACCCCTCCACTTT
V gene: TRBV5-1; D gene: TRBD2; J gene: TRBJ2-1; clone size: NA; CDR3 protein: CASSSSPLAGVYNEQFF; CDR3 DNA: TGCGCCAGCAGTTCATCCCCGCTAGCGGGGGTCTACAATGAGCAGTTCTTC
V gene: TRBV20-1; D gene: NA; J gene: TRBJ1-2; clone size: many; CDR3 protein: CSARDLNWLTNYGYTF; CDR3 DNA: TGCAGTGCTAGAGATCTGAACTGGCTCACTAACTATGGCTACACCTTC
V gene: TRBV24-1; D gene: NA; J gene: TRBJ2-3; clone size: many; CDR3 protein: CATSDLKSPTDTQYF; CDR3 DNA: TGTGCCACCAGTGATTTGAAGTCTCCCACAGATACGCAGTATTTT
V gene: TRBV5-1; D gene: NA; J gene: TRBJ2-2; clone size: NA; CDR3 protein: CASSLEGLNTGELFF; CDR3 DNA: TGCGCCAGCAGCTTGGAGGGACTTAACACCGGGGAGCTGTTTTTT
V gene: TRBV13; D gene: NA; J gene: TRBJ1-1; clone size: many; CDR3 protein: CASSLRQNTEAFF; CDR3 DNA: TGTGCCAGCAGCTTACGGCAGAACACTGAAGCTTTCTTT
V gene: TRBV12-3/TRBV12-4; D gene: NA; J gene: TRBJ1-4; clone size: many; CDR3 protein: CASSLSEKLFF; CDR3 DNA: TGTGCCAGCAGTTTAAGCGAAAAACTGTTTTTT
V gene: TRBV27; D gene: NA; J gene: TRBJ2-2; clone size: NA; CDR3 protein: CASSLNGNTGELFF; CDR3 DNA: TGTGCCAGCAGTTTAAACGGGAACACCGGGGAGCTGTTTTTT
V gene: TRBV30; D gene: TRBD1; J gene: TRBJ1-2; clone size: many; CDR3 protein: CAWSYQGVPTYGYTF; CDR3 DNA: TGTGCCTGGAGTTACCAGGGGGTTCCTACCTATGGCTACACCTTC
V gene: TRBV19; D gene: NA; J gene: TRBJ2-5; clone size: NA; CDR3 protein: CASRSRESEGQYF; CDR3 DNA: TGTGCCAGTAGAAGCAGGGAAAGTGAGGGCCAGTACTTC
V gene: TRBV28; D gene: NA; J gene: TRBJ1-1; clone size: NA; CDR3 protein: CASSLVVTEAFF; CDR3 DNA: TGTGCCAGCAGTTTAGTGGTCACTGAAGCTTTCTTT
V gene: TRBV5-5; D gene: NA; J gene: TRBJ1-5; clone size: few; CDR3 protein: CASSMDGNQPQHF; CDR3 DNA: TGTGCCAGCAGCATGGACGGTAATCAGCCCCAGCATTTT
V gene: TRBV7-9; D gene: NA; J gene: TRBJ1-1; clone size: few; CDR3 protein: CASSFIGEGTEAFF; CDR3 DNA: TGTGCCAGCAGCTTTATAGGGGAAGGCACTGAAGCTTTCTTT
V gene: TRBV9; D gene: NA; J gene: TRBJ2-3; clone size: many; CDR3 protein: CASSEETNTDTQYF; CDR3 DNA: TGTGCCAGCAGCGAGGAAACCAACACAGATACGCAGTATTTT
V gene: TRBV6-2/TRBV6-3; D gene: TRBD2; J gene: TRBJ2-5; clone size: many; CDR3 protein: CASRPGLGGLETQYF; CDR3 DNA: TGTGCCAGCAGGCCGGGACTAGGAGGTTTGGAGACCCAGTACTTC
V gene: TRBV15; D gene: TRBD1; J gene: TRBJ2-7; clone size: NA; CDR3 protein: CATSRDGTVLPYEQYF; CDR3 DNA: TGTGCCACCAGCAGAGACGGGACAGTTTTACCCTACGAGCAGTACTTC
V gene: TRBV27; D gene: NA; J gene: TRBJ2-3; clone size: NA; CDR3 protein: CASSLIRPDTQYF; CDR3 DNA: TGTGCCAGCAGTTTAATCCGGCCAGATACGCAGTATTTT
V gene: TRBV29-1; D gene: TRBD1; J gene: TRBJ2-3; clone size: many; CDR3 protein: CSVVQGTVTDTQYF; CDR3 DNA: TGCAGCGTTGTCCAGGGGACAGTTACAGATACGCAGTATTTT
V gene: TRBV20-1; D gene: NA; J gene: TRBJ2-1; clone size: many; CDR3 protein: CSASGENRNEQFF; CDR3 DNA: TGCAGTGCTAGTGGAGAGAACCGCAATGAGCAGTTCTTC
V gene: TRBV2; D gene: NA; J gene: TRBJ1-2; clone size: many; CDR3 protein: CASSGGGNYGYTF; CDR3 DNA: TGTGCCAGCAGTGGAGGAGGGAACTATGGCTACACCTTC
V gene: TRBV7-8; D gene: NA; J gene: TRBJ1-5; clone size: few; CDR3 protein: CASSFDRGQPQHF; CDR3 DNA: TGTGCCAGCAGCTTTGACCGGGGGCAGCCCCAGCATTTT
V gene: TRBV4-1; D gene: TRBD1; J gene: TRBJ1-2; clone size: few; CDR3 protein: CASSQAGPKDRGQVYGYTF; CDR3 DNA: TGCGCCAGCAGCCAAGCAGGCCCGAAAGACAGGGGGCAAGTCTATGGCTACACCTTC
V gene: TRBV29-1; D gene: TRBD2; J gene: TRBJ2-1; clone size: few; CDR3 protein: CSVEAGGPYNEQFF; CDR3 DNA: TGCAGCGTTGAAGCGGGGGGACCCTACAATGAGCAGTTCTTC
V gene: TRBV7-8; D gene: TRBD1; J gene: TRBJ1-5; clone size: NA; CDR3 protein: CASSSNRGQGQPQHF; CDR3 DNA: TGTGCCAGCAGCTCAAATAGGGGGCAAGGTCAGCCCCAGCATTTT
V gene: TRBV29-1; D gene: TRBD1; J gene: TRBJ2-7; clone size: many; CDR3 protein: CSVDGTGSYEQYF; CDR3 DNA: TGCAGCGTTGATGGGACAGGATCCTACGAGCAGTACTTC
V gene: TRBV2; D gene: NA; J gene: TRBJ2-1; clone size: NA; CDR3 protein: CASSGGSSSYNEQFF; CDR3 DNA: TGTGCCAGCAGTGGAGGCTCCAGCTCCTACAATGAGCAGTTCTTC
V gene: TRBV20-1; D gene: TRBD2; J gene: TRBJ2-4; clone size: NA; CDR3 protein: CSARDGARSGGGRDIQYF; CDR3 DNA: TGCAGTGCTAGAGATGGAGCCCGTAGCGGGGGGGGTCGGGACATTCAGTACTTC
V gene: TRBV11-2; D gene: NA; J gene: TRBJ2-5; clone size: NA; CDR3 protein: CASSPTPTGKETQYF; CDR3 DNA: TGTGCCAGCAGCCCAACTCCGACAGGAAAAGAGACCCAGTACTTC
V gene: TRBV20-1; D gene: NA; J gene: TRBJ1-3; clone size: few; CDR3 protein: CSASLPHYSGNTIYF; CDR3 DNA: TGCAGTGCTAGTCTTCCCCATTACTCTGGAAACACCATATATTTT
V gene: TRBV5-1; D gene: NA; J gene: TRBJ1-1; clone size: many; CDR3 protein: CASSAGTTNTEAFF; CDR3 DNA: TGCGCCAGCAGCGCCGGGACAACGAACACTGAAGCTTTCTTT
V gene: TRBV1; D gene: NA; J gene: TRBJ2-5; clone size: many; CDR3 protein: CTSRPSLSQETQYF; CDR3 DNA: TGCACCAGCAGACCTAGTCTCTCCCAAGAGACCCAGTACTTC
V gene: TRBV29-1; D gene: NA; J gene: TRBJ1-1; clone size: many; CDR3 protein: CSGIRLNTEAFF; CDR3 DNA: TGCAGCGGAATCAGACTAAACACTGAAGCTTTCTTT
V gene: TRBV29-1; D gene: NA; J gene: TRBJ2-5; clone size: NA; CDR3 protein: CSVTGTAEYF; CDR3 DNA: TGCAGCGTCACAGGGACGGCCGAGTACTTC
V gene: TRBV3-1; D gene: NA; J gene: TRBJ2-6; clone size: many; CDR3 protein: CASSQDSSGANVLTF; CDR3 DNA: TGTGCCAGCAGCCAAGACAGTTCCGGGGCCAACGTCCTGACTTTC
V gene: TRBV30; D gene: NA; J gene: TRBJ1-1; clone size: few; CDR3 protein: CAWSVLGPTEAFF; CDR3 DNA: TGTGCCTGGAGTGTACTGGGTCCCACTGAAGCTTTCTTT
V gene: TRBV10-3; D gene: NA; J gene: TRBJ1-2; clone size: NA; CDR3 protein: CAISESGDGYGYTF; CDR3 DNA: TGTGCCATCAGTGAGTCAGGAGATGGCTATGGCTACACCTTC
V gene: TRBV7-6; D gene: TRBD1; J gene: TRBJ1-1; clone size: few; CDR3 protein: CASSLTGGEAEAFF; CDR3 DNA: TGTGCCAGCAGCCTCACAGGGGGCGAGGCTGAAGCTTTCTTT
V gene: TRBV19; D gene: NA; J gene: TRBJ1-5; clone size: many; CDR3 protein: CASLKRGGPLAGNQPQHF; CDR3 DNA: TGTGCCAGTCTCAAAAGAGGGGGGCCACTGGCGGGCAATCAGCCCCAGCATTTT
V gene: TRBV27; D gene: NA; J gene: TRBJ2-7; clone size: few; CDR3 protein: CASSSRSGSYEQYF; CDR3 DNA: TGTGCCAGCAGTTCAAGATCGGGTTCCTACGAGCAGTACTTC
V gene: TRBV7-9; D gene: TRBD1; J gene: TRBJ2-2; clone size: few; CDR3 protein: CASSLGQRTGELFF; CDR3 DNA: TGTGCCAGCAGCTTGGGACAGCGCACCGGGGAGCTGTTTTTT
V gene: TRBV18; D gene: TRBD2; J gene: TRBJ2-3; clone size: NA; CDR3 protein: CASSPEAGATDTQYF; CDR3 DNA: TGTGCCAGCTCACCCGAGGCGGGAGCCACAGATACGCAGTATTTT
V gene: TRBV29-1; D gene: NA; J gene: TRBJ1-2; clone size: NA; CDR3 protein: CSVEFWIGPQTGYTF; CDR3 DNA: TGCAGCGTTGAATTTTGGATAGGGCCCCAGACTGGCTACACCTTC
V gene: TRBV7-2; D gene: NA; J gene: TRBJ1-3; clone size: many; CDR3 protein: CASSLGGSGSGNTIYF; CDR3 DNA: TGTGCCAGCAGCTTAGGAGGGTCGGGCTCTGGAAACACCATATATTTT
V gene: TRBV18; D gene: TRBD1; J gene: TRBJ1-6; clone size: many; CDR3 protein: CASSPRRQGANNSPLHF; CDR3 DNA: TGTGCCAGCTCACCACGGCGTCAGGGGGCAAATAATTCACCCCTCCACTTT
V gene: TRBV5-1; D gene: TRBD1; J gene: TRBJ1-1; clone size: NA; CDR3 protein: CASSKGQLNTEAFF; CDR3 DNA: TGCGCCAGCAGCAAGGGACAGTTGAACACTGAAGCTTTCTTT
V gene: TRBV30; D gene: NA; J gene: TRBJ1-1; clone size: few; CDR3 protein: CAWSVLYRVAVNTEAFF; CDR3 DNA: TGTGCCTGGAGTGTACTCTACAGGGTAGCGGTGAACACTGAAGCTTTCTTT
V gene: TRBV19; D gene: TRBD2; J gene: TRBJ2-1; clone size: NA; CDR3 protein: CASTPRGGVRPFF; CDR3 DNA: TGTGCCAGTACCCCTCGGGGGGGGGTCCGTCCCTTCTTC